This T cell receptor beta chain was documented in a study of early T cells in non-severe SARS-CoV-2 infection. Across the study: Whole-blood bulk RNA, unsorted, was sequenced, and chains were unpaired. Study-wide results and caveats: VDJdb matching skewed toward anti-spike CD8 responses, missing private and CD4 specificities.

A note on this clonotype: Its target is unknown.

Attachment of unique molecular identifiers was made to individual cDNA molecules. TCRdb passed the 5' RACE reads through MiXCR, listing each CDR3 protein once. The sample lists approximately 50,000 distinct CDR3 sequences; roughly 8.2% were seen once. The CDR3 covers 13 residues. From germline, CDR1 is GTSNPN and CDR2 SVGIG (reference sequence). With 3 bases removed from V and 12 bases from J, the gap between germline ends came to 17 bases. The chain recombines TRBV30 with TRBJ1-4, with no clear D. Material: whole blood. This receptor was identified in an adult who was a healthcare worker with PCR-confirmed SARS-CoV-2 infection or an uninfected control (not recorded which). DNA for the CDR3: TGTGCCTGGAGGGACCCCGGCCGTGTTGAACTGTTTTTT. It specifies CAWRDPGRVELFF. The complete variable domain, with remaining parts taken from reference TRBV30 and TRBJ1-4, reads SQTIHQWPATLVQPVGSPLSLECTVEGTSNPNLYWYRQAAGRGLQLLFYSVGIGQISSEVPQNLSASRPQDRQFILSSKKLLLSDSGFYLCAWRDPGRVELFFGSGTQLSVL.